One sample yielded the 11 T cell receptor beta chains listed below, sequenced in a study of blood T cell repertoires in COVID-19. Measured with immunoSEQ multiplex PCR; TCRdb has only the in-frame clones, and not every one. The sample lists 110,000 to 150,000 clones, 70% to 85% seen once, with approximately 3.6% in the top ten. The source material was peripheral blood. These receptors were collected from a man aged 55 to 70 with acute or convalescent COVID-19.

The chain carries TRBV5-1 and TRBJ2-7; D is possibly TRBD1 (6 bases). Germline V CDR1 and CDR2: SGHRS, YFSETQ. The CDR3 length is 13 residues. V was pared by 0 bases and J by 6 bases, with 10 bases between. CDR3 sequence reads: CASSLEGVSEQYF. The DNA of the CDR3 is TGCGCCAGCAGCTTGGAGGGGGTGAGCGAGCAGTACTTC.

The chain is built from TRBV5-1 and TRBJ1-1, with D maybe TRBD1 (5 bases). The CDR3 sequence is 14 residues long. CDR1 is SGHRS, CDR2 YFSETQ, per germline. Trimming removed 2 bases at V and 4 bases at J, with 12 bases between. In DNA form, the CDR3 reads TGCGCCAGCAGCTTCTCAGGGTGGGGCACTGAAGCTTTCTTT. It yields the protein CASSFSGWGTEAFF.

This rearrangement joins TRBV28 to TRBJ1-1; unclear D gene. V lost 8 bases to trimming and J lost 1 base, with 11 bases between them. The CDR3 consists of 13 residues. Germline V gives CDR1 MDHEN, CDR2 SYDVKM. CDR3 DNA: TGTGCCAGCCTCGGTGCGGCGAACACTGAAGCTTTCTTT. It translates to CASLGAANTEAFF.

This clone was observed a single time. The genes are TRBV7-9 and TRBJ2-1; D uncertain. This CDR3 is built from 13 residues. V shed 2 bases and J shed 6 bases, with 8 bases lying between them. CDR1 is SEHNR and CDR2 is FQNEAQ in the germline V gene (reference sequence). The CDR3 nucleotides read TGTGCCAGCAGCTTATTATCGGGCAATGAGCAGTTCTTC. Encoded protein: CASSLLSGNEQFF.

The CDR3 spells CASSLTTSGRTDTQYF. In DNA form, the CDR3 reads TGCGCCAGCAGCTTAACCACTAGCGGGAGAACAGATACGCAGTATTTT. This chain joins TRBV5-1 and TRBJ2-3; 11 nucleotides agree with TRBD2. Germline V gene lookup returns CDR1 SGHRS and CDR2 YFSETQ. V was pared by 2 bases and J by 3 bases, with 5 bases of the junction left unmatched. The CDR3 extends over 16 amino acids.

This sequence joins TRBV19 and TRBJ1-2; D gene ambiguous. Trimming pared 5 bases from V and 0 bases from J, leaving 10 bases between. Germline lookup yields CDR1 LNHDA and CDR2 SQIVND (reference sequence). The CDR3 is 14 amino acids. The CDR3 loop reads CASSPSIANYGYTF. The CDR3 nucleotides are TGTGCCAGTAGTCCCTCGATAGCTAACTATGGCTACACCTTC.

This clone was detected only once. V is TRBV7-9 and J is TRBJ1-2, with TRBD1 as a possible D gene (5 bases). Trimming shortened V by 0 bases and J by 4 bases, and 12 bases separated the two germline ends. CDR1 and CDR2 from the germline V gene are SEHNR and FQNEAQ (reference sequence). This CDR3 region has 15 residues. In DNA form, the CDR3 reads TGTGCCAGCAGCTTAGCGGAGGGGTCGGGCTATGGCTACACCTTC. Encoded protein: CASSLAEGSGYGYTF.

This clone was seen only a few times. This chain joins TRBV7-2 and TRBJ1-1; no definite D call. Looked up from germline, CDR1 is SGHTA and CDR2 is FQGNSA. The CDR3 runs 15 residues. V was pared by 5 bases and J by 4 bases, with 17 bases between. CDR3 DNA: TGTGCCAGCAGCAGCGGGAGTCAGGTTGGCACTGAAGCTTTCTTT. It yields the protein CASSSGSQVGTEAFF. The full variable domain, rest sourced from reference TRBV7-2 and TRBJ1-1, is GAGVSQSPSNKVTEKGKDVELRCDPISGHTALYWYRQSLGQGLEFLIYFQGNSAPDKSGLPSDRFSAERTGGSVSTLTIQRTQQEDSAVYLCASSSGSQVGTEAFFGQGTRLTVV.

The CDR3 DNA sequence: TGTGCCAGCACCGGAGGACAGTATAGCAATCAGCCCCAGCATTTT. It translates to CASTGGQYSNQPQHF. This chain uses TRBV28 with TRBJ1-5, with D perhaps matching TRBD1 (6 bases). Germline CDR1 reads MDHEN; CDR2 reads SYDVKM. The germline V and J ends were trimmed by 7 bases and 0 bases, with 13 bases remaining between them. The CDR3 is made up of 15 amino acids. The variable domain in full, with the rest retrieved from reference TRBV28 and TRBJ1-5, is DVKVTQSSRYLVKRTGEKVFLECVQDMDHENMFWYRQDPGLGLRLIYFSYDVKMKEKGDIPEGYSVSREKKERFSLILESASTNQTSMYLCASTGGQYSNQPQHFGDGTRLSIL.

This chain links TRBV6-6 with TRBJ2-1, with D possibly TRBD2 on 5 matching bases. The germline V and J ends were trimmed by 0 bases and 8 bases, with 11 bases remaining between them. The CDR3 has 14 residues. CDR1 and CDR2 from the germline V gene are MNHNY and SVGAGI (reference sequence). The CDR3 is CASSYSHEGHEQFF. Here the CDR3 DNA reads TGTGCCAGCAGTTACTCGCACGAGGGCCATGAGCAGTTCTTC.

This clone has only one observation. The chain combines TRBV11-2 with TRBJ2-1, with TRBD1 matching 9 bases. Germline-derived CDR1 and CDR2 are SGHAT and FQNNGV. CDR3 length equals 16 residues. After removal of 0 bases from V and 0 bases from J, the junction contained 0 bases not matched to a gene. The CDR3 reads CASSLETGGSYNEQFF. CDR3 DNA: TGTGCCAGCAGCTTAGAGACAGGGGGCTCCTACAATGAGCAGTTCTTC.